Each of the 14 T cell receptor beta chains below was sequenced from the same sample in a study of PD-1 blockade in classical Hodgkin lymphoma. Relapse was seen in all patients after autologous stem cell transplantation, and brentuximab vedotin exposure was variable. Sequencing used immunoSEQ multiplex PCR; TCRdb keeps in-frame clones, though not all of them. Among 20,000 to 25,000 clones listed, roughly 80% were seen once. The sequences come from peripheral blood mononuclear cells (PBMCs), collected at baseline. Source of these receptors: a human donor with classical Hodgkin lymphoma.

This rearrangement joins TRBV6-6 to TRBJ1-5; tentative D call: TRBD1 (5 bases). Germline V lookup: CDR1 MNHNY, CDR2 SVGAGI (reference sequence). This CDR3 has 13 residues. The ends were cut back, 5 bases at V and 7 bases at J, with 12 bases in the middle. Here the CDR3 reads CASSLRENQPQHF. Written as DNA, the CDR3 is TGTGCCAGCAGTCTCAGGGAGAACCAGCCCCAGCATTTT.

V usage is TRBV29-1 and J usage is TRBJ2-5, with 11 bases fitting TRBD2. Germline-derived CDR1 and CDR2 are SQVTM and ANQGSEA. Germline trimming cut 2 bases from V and 4 bases from J; bases unmatched to any gene: 9. This CDR3 comprises 16 residues. The CDR3 sequence: CSVEWALAGGLETQYF. The CDR3, as DNA: TGCAGCGTTGAATGGGCGCTAGCGGGGGGTTTAGAGACCCAGTACTTC.

The genes are TRBV4-3 and TRBJ1-6; 12 nucleotides match TRBD1. V trimming: 4 bases; J trimming: 8 bases; junction bases outside the gene matches: 9. Germline loops: CDR1 LGHNA, CDR2 YSLEER. The CDR3 runs 17 residues. The CDR3 is CASSPKPGQGADSPLHF. CDR3 sequence (DNA): TGCGCCAGCAGCCCCAAACCGGGACAGGGGGCGGATTCACCCCTCCACTTT.

The rearrangement uses TRBV18 and TRBJ1-1; no firm D call. V lost 3 bases to trimming and J lost 1 base, with 12 bases between them. CDR1 and CDR2 from the germline V gene are KGHSH and LQKENI. The CDR3 consists of 15 residues. CDR3 nucleotide sequence: TGTGCCAGCTCACCCCCGGTAATTCGGAACACTGAAGCTTTCTTT. As protein: CASSPPVIRNTEAFF.

The chain couples TRBV25-1 to TRBJ1-4, with 7 bases identical to TRBD1. J gave up 7 bases and V 6 bases, and 5 bases lay outside the gene matches. Germline V CDR1 and CDR2: MGHDK, SYGVNS. This CDR3 comprises 13 residues. The CDR3 region has the DNA TGTGCCAGCAGCACGACAGGGACTGAAAAACTGTTTTTT. Residues: CASSTTGTEKLFF.

The rearrangement uses TRBV5-4 and TRBJ1-1, with TRBD1 identical over 8 bases. The CDR3 has 15 residues. J was trimmed by 8 bases and V by 4 bases; bases with no gene match: 13. CDR1 is SGHNT and CDR2 is YYREEE in the germline V gene (reference sequence). This CDR3 is CASSLRQGTGSEAFF. CDR3 coding DNA: TGTGCCAGCAGCCTTCGACAGGGGACTGGTTCCGAAGCTTTCTTT.

The rearrangement links TRBV5-6 to TRBJ2-2; TRBD1 aligns across 8 bases. V gave up 4 bases and J gave up 3 bases; unmatched junction bases: 5. Germline-derived CDR1 and CDR2 are SGHDT and YYEEEE. There are 15 residues in the CDR3. The CDR3 protein is CASSGQGAYTGELFF. CDR3 DNA sequence: TGTGCCAGCAGCGGACAGGGCGCCTACACCGGGGAGCTGTTTTTT.

The V gene is TRBV28, the J gene TRBJ2-7, with D tentatively TRBD1 (6 bases). The V gene lost 5 bases and the J gene lost 5 bases, with 13 bases spanning the gap. This CDR3 is 13 amino acids long. Per germline, CDR1 MDHEN and CDR2 SYDVKM. The CDR3 DNA reads as TGTGCCAGCAGTACCCCGACAGGCCACGAGCAGTACTTC. Residues: CASSTPTGHEQYF. The full variable domain, rest sourced from reference TRBV28 and TRBJ2-7, is DVKVTQSSRYLVKRTGEKVFLECVQDMDHENMFWYRQDPGLGLRLIYFSYDVKMKEKGDIPEGYSVSREKKERFSLILESASTNQTSMYLCASSTPTGHEQYFGPGTRLTVT.

This chain connects TRBV5-1 to TRBJ1-2; D is perhaps TRBD1 (5 bases). The length of the CDR3 is 11 residues. Germline V lookup: CDR1 SGHRS, CDR2 YFSETQ. Trimming pared 8 bases from V and 5 bases from J, leaving 10 bases between. DNA of the CDR3: TGCGCCAGTAAAGGGGAGTATGGCTACACCTTC. Amino acid sequence: CASKGEYGYTF.

This clone was counted a few times. This rearrangement joins TRBV15 to TRBJ2-7; tentatively, D is TRBD2 (6 bases). Germline CDR1 LNHNV, CDR2 YYDKDF (reference sequence). The CDR3 contains 15 residues. Trimming took 3 bases from V and 5 from J, leaving 17 bases between them. The CDR3 bases are TGTGCCACCAGCAGGGAGGGGCAGGGATATCACGAGCAGTACTTC. It encodes CATSREGQGYHEQYF.

The chain is built from TRBV6-6 and TRBJ2-3; the D is unclear. CDR1 is MNHNY, CDR2 SVGAGI, per germline (reference sequence). The CDR3 totals 13 residues. The V end lost 0 bases, the J end lost 6 bases, and 7 bases lay between the germline ends. The CDR3 loop is CASSYSLGDTQYF. The CDR3 bases are TGTGCCAGCAGTTACTCCTTGGGGGATACGCAGTATTTT.

In its sample, this clone was seen a few times. The V and J genes are TRBV5-1 and TRBJ2-1, with 10 bases matching TRBD2. CDR1 SGHRS and CDR2 YFSETQ come from the germline V gene. This CDR3 has 16 residues. V lost 5 bases to trimming and J lost 4 bases; unmatched junction nucleotides: 9. The CDR3 is CASRPGPSGGYNEQFF. CDR3 nucleotides: TGCGCCAGCAGACCGGGCCCTAGCGGGGGTTACAATGAGCAGTTCTTC.

V usage is TRBV5-1 and J usage is TRBJ2-2; maybe TRBD2 (6 bases). This CDR3 has 15 amino acids. V lost 9 bases to trimming and J lost 5 bases, with 20 bases between them. CDR1 and CDR2 from the germline V gene are SGHRS and YFSETQ. The CDR3 here is CATATGGALTGELFF. The DNA of the CDR3 is TGCGCCACCGCGACCGGCGGGGCTTTGACCGGGGAGCTGTTTTTT.

The chain couples TRBV5-1 to TRBJ1-4, with 8 bases matching TRBD1. Germline loops: CDR1 SGHRS, CDR2 YFSETQ. CDR3 length equals 15 residues. V lost 4 bases to trimming and J lost 3 bases; unmatched junction nucleotides: 5. The CDR3 here is CASSTQGAANEKLFF. CDR3 nucleotides: TGCGCCAGCAGCACTCAGGGGGCTGCTAATGAAAAACTGTTTTTT.